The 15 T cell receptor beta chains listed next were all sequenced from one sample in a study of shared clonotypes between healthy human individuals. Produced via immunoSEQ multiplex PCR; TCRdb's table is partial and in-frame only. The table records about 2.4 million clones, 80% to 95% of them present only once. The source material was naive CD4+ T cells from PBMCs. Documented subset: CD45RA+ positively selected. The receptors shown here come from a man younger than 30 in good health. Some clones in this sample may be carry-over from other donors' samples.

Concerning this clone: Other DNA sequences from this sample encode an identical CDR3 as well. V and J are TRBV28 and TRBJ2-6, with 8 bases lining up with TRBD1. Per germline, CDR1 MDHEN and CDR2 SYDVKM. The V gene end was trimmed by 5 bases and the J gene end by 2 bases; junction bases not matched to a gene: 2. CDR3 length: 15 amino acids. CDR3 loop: CASSLTGAGANVLTF. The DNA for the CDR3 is TGTGCCAGCAGTCTGACAGGGGCTGGGGCCAACGTCCTGACTTTC.

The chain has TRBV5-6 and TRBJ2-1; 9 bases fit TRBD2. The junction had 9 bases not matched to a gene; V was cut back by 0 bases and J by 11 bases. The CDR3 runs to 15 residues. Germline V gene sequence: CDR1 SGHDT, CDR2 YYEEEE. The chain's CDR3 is CASSLEASGVGKQFF. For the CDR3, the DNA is TGTGCCAGCAGCTTGGAGGCTAGCGGGGTGGGTAAGCAGTTCTTC.

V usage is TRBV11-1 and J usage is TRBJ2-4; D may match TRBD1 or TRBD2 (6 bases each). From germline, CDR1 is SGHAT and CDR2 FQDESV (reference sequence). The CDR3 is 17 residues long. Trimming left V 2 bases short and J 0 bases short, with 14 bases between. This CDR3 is CASSLFTGARAKNIQYF. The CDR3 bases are TGTGCCAGCAGCTTATTTACGGGGGCTAGAGCCAAAAACATTCAGTACTTC.

The CDR3 nucleotides are TGTGCCAGCAGTTCAGGCAGGGGGTTAGGTGGCTACACCTTC. Translating gives CASSSGRGLGGYTF. The chain carries TRBV28 and TRBJ1-2; 7 bases are a match to TRBD1. CDR3 length: 14 amino acids. The V segment lost 4 bases and the J segment 7 bases; nucleotides outside the gene matches: 9. Germline V gene data show CDR1 as MDHEN and CDR2 as SYDVKM.

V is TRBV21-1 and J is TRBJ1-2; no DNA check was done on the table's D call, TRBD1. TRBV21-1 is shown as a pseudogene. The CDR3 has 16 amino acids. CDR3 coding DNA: TGTGCCAGCAGCAAAGTCCTGTACAGACAACCTTATGGCTACACCTTC. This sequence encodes CASSKVLYRQPYGYTF.

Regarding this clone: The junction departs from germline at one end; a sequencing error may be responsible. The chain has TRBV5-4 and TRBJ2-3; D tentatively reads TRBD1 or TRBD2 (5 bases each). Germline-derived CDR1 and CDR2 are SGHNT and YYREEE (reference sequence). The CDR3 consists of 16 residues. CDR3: CASSLAPGRGTDTQYF. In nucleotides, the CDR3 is TGTGCCAGCAGCTTGGCCCCGGGACGAGGCACGGATACGCAGTATTTT.

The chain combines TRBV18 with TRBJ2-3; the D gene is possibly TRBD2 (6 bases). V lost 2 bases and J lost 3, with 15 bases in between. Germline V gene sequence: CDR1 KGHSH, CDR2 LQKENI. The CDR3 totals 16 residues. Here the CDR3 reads CASSPVLGGSTDTQYF. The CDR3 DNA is TGTGCCAGCTCACCAGTGTTGGGGGGAAGTACAGATACGCAGTATTTT.

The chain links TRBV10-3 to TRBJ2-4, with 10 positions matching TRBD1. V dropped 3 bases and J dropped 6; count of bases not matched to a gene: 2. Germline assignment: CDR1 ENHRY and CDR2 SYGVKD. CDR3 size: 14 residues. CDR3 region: CAISDRTGGNIQYF. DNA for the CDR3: TGTGCCATCAGTGACCGGACAGGGGGAAACATTCAGTACTTC.

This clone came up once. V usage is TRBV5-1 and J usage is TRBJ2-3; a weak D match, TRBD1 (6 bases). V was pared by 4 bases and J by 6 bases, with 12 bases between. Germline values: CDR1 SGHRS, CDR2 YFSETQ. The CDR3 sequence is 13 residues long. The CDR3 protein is CASSTNRGDTQYF. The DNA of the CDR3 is TGCGCCAGCAGCACCAATAGGGGGGATACGCAGTATTTT.

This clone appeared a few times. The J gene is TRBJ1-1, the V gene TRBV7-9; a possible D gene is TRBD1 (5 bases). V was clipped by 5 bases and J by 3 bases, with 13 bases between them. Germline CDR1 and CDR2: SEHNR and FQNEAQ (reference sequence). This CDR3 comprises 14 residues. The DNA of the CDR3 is TGTGCCAGCAGCGAGGGAGGGGTCGACACTGAAGCTTTCTTT. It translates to CASSEGGVDTEAFF.

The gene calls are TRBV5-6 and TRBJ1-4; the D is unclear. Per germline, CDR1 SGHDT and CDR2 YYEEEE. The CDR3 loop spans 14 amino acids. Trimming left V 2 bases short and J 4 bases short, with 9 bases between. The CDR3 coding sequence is TGTGCCAGCAGCTTAAACAGCATTAATGAAAAACTGTTTTTT. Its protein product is CASSLNSINEKLFF.

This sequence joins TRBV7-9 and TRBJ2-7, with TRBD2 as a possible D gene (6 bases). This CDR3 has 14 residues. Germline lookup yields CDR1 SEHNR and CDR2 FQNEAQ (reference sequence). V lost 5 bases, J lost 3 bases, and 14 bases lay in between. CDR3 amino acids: CASSKEGSGYEQYF. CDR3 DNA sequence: TGTGCCAGCAGCAAAGAGGGTAGCGGCTACGAGCAGTACTTC.

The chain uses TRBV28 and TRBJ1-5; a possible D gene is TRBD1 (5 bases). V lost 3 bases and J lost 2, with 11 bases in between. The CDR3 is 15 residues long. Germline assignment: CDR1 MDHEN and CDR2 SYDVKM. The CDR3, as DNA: TGTGCCAGCAGTTTCCAGGGCTTAGGCAATCAGCCCCAGCATTTT. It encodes CASSFQGLGNQPQHF.

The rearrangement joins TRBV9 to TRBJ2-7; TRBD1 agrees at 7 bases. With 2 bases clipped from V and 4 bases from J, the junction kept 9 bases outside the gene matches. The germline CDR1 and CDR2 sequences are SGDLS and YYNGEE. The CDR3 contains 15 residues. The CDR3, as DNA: TGTGCCAGCAGCGTGGGCCCAGGGGGAGCTTACGAGCAGTACTTC. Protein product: CASSVGPGGAYEQYF.

CDR3 nucleotides: TGTGCCAGCAGCTTAATACAGGGATATGAGCAGTTCTTC. The encoded protein is CASSLIQGYEQFF. This rearrangement joins TRBV5-8 to TRBJ2-1; tentative D call: TRBD1 (6 bases). CDR1 is SGHTS, CDR2 YDEGEE, per germline. V lost 2 bases and J lost 8, with 11 bases in between. The CDR3 totals 13 residues.